This record looks at one T cell receptor (beta chain) sequence and its context. Time point meaning: pre-sensitization, week 0. Treatment reported: therapeutic diphenylcyclopropenone sensitization with weekly scalp DPC. Authors' methods: A per-sample median of about 95,000 TCRs was observed, with counts ranging from roughly 20,000 to 750,000. TCRdb redid the calling of the RACE reads with MiXCR, one entry per CDR3 protein. TCRdb, rather than the study authors, made the V and J calls. The data show around 350,000 distinct CDR3 sequences, about 5.4% seen once. The CDR3 consists of 15 residues. Trimming pared 1 base from V and 4 bases from J, leaving 13 bases between. Germline CDR1 is SEHNR and CDR2 is FQNEAQ (reference sequence). This sample is drawn from a study of human T cells and chemical hapten exposure.

The chain links TRBV7-9 to TRBJ1-1; D may be TRBD1 (5 bases). The receptor comes from a woman between 18 and 30 years old with alopecia areata. Some clones in this sample may be carry-over from other donors' samples. The sequencing used whole blood, collected in connection with sensitization to the hapten diphenylcyclopropenone (DPC). The CDR3 sequence is CASSLVRVQGTEAFF. CDR3 coding DNA: TGTGCCAGCAGCTTAGTCCGTGTCCAGGGCACTGAAGCTTTCTTT.